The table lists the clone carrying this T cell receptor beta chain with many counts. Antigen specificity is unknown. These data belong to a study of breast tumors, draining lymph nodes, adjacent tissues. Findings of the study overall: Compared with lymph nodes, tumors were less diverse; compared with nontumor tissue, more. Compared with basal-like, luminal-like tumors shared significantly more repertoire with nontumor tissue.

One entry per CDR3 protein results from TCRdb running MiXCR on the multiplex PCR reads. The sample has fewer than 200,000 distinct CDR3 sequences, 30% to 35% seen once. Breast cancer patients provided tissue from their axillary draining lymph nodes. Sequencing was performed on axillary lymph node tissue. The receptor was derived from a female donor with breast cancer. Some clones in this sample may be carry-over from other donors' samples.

The CDR3 nucleotides read TGTGCCAGCAGTTACACGGGACAGGGAGTCACCCAGTACTTC. Translation: CASSYTGQGVTQYF. This chain links TRBV6-5 with TRBJ2-5, with 9 bases lining up with TRBD1. Trimming took 2 bases from V and 8 from J; bases not matched to a gene: 6. The length of the CDR3 is 14 residues. Germline lookup yields CDR1 MNHEY and CDR2 SVGAGI.